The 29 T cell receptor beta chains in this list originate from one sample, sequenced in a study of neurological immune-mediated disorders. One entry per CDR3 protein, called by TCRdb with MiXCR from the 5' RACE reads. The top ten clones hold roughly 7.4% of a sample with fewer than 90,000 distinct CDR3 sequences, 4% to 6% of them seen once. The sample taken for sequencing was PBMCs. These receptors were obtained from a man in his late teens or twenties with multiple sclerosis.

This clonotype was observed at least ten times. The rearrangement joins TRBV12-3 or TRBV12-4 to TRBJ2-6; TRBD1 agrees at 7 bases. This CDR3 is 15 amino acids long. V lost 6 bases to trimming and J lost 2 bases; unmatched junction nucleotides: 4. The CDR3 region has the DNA TGTGCCAGCAGAAATACAGGGGCTGGGGCCAACGTCCTGACTTTC. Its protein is CASRNTGAGANVLTF.

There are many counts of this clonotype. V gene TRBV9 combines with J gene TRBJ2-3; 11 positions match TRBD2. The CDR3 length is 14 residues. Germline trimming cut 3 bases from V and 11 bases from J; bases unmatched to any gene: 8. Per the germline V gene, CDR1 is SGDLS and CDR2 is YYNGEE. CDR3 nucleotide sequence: TGTGCCAGCAGCGCGAGGACCCTAGCGGGAGGGCAGTATTTT. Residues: CASSARTLAGGQYF.

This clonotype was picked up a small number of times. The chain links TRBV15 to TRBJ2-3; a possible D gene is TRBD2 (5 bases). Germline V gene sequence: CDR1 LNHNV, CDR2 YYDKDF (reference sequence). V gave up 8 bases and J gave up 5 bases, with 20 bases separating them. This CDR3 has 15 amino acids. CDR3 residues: CATRRREGLGDTQYF. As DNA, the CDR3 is TGTGCCACCCGCCGCCGCGAGGGCTTGGGAGATACGCAGTATTTT.

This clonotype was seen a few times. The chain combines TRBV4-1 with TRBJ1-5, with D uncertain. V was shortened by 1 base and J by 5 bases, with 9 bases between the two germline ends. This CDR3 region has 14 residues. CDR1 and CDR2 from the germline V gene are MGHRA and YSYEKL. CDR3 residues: CASSQGTDDQPQHF. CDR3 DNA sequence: TGCGCCAGCAGCCAAGGGACTGATGATCAGCCCCAGCATTTT.

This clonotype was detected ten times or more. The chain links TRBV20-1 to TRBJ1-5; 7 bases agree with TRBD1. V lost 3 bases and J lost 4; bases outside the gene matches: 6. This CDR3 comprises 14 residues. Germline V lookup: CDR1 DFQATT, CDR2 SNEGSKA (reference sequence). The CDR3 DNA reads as TGCAGTGCTAGCAGGGGGGTAAGAAATCAGCCCCAGCATTTT. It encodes CSASRGVRNQPQHF.

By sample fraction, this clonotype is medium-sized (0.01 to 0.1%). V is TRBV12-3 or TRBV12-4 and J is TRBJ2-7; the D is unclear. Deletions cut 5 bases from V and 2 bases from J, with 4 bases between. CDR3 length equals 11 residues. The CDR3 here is CASSRAYEQYF. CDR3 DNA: TGTGCCAGCAGTCGAGCCTACGAGCAGTACTTC.

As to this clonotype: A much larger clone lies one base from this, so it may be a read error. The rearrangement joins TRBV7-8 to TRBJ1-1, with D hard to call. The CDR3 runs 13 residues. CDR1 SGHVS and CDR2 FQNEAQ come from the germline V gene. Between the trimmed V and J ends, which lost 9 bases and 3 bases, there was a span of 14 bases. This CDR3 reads CASEGTKDTEAFF. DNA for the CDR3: TGTGCCAGTGAGGGAACGAAGGACACTGAAGCTTTCTTT.

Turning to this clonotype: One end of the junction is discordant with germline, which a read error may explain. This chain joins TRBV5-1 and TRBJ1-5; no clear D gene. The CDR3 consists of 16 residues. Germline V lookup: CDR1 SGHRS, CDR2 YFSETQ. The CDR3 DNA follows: TGCGCCAGCAGCTTGGATTATATAGGGTCTAATCAGCCCCAGAATTTT. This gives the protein CASSLDYIGSNQPQNF.

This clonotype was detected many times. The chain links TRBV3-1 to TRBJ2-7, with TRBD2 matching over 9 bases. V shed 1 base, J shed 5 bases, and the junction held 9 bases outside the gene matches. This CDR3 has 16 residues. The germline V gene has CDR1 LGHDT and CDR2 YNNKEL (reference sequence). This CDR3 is CASSQGKSSGTDEQYF. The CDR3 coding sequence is TGTGCCAGCAGCCAAGGGAAGTCTAGCGGGACTGACGAGCAGTACTTC.

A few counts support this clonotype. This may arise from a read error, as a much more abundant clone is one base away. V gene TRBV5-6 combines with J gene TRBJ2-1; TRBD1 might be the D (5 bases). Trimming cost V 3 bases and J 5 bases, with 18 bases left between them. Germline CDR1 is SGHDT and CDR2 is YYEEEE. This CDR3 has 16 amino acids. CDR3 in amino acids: CASSSRRGRNNNEQFF. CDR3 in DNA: TGTGCCAGCAGCTCAAGAAGGGGCAGAAACAACAATGAGCAGTTCTTC.

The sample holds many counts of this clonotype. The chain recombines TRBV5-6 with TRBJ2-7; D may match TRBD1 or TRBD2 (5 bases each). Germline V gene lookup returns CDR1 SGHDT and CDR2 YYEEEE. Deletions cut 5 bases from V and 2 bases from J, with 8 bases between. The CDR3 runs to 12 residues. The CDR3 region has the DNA TGTGCCAGCAGTGAGGGGCCCTACGAGCAGTACTTC. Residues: CASSEGPYEQYF.

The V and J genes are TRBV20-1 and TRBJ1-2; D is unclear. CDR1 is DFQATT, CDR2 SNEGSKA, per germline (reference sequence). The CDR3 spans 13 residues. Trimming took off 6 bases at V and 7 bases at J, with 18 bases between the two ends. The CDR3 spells CSAKDTKEGGYTF. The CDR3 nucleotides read TGCAGTGCGAAAGACACAAAGGAAGGTGGCTACACCTTC.

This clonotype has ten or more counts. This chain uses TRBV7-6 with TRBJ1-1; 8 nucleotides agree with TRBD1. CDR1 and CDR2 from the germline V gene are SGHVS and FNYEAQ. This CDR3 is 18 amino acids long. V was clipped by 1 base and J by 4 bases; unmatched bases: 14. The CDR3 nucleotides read TGTGCCAGCAGCTTAGAGGGGGGACAGGTCTCACCCTTCACTGAAGCTTTCTTT. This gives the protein CASSLEGGQVSPFTEAFF.

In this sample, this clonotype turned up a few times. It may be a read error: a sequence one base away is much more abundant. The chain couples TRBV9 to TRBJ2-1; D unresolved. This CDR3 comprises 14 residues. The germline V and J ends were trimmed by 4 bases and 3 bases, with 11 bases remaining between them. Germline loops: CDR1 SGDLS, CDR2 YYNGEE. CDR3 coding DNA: TGTGCCAGCAGCCCTCAGGAAGGCTACAATGAGCAGTTCTTC. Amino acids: CASSPQEGYNEQFF.

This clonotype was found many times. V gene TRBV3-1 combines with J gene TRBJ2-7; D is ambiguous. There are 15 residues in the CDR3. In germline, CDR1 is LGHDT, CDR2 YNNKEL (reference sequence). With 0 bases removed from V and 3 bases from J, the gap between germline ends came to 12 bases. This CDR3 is CASSQEGGKRYEQYF. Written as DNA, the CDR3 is TGTGCCAGCAGCCAAGAAGGCGGAAAACGCTACGAGCAGTACTTC.

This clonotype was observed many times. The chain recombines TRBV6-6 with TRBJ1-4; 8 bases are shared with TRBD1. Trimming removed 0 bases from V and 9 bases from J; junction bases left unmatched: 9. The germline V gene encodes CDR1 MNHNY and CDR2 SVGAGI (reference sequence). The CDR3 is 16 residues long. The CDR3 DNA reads TGTGCCAGCAGTTACTCGGGACAGGTGACGGGGAAAAAACTGTTTTTT. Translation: CASSYSGQVTGKKLFF.

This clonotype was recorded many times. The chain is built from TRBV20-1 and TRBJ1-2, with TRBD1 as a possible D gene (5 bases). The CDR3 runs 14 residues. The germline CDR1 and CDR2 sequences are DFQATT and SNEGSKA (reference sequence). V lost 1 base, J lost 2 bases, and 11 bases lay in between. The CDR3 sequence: CSARGGRVNYGYTF. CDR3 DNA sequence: TGCAGTGCTAGAGGGGGCAGGGTAAACTATGGCTACACCTTC.

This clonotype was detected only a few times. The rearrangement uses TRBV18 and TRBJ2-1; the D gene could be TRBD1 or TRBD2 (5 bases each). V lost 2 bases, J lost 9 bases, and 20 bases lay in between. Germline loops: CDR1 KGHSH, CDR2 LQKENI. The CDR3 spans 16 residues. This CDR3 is CASSPIGATQRGEQFF. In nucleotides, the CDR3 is TGTGCCAGCTCACCAATTGGGGCGACTCAGAGGGGTGAGCAGTTCTTC.

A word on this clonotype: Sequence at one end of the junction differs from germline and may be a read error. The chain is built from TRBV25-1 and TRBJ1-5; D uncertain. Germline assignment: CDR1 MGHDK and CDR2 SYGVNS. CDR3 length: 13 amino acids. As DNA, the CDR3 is TGTGCCAGCAGTGGAGGTGTCGGTCAGCCCCAGAATTTT. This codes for CASSGGVGQPQNF.

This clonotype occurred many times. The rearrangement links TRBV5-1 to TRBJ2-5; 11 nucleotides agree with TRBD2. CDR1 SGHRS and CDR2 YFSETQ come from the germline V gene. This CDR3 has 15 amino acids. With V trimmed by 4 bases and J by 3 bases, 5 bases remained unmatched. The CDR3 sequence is CASSRGTSGEETQYF. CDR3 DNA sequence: TGCGCCAGCAGCCGGGGGACTAGCGGTGAAGAGACCCAGTACTTC.

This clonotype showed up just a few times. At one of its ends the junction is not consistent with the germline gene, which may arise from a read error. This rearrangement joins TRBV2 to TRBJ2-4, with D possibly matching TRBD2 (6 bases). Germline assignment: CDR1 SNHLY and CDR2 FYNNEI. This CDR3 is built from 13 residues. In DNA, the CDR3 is TGTGCCAGCGGAGGGATCGCCAAAAAAATTCAGTACTTC. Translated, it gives CASGGIAKKIQYF.

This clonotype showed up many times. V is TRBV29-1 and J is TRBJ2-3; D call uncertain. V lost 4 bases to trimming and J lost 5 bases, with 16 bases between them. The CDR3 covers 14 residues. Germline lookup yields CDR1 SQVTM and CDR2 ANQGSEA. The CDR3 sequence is CSVGKGGEGDTQYF. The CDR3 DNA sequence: TGCAGCGTTGGCAAGGGTGGAGAAGGAGATACGCAGTATTTT.

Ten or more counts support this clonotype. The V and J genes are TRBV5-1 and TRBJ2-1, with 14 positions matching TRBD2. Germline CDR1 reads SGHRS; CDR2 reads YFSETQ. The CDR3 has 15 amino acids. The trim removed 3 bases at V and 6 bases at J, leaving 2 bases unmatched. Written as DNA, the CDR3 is TGCGCCAGCAGCTACGGGACTAGCGGGGGCAATGAGCAGTTCTTC. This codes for CASSYGTSGGNEQFF. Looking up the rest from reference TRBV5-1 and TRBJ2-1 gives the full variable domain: KAGVTQTPRYLIKTRGQQVTLSCSPISGHRSVSWYQQTPGQGLQFLFEYFSETQRNKGNFPGRFSGRQFSNSRSEMNVSTLELGDSALYLCASSYGTSGGNEQFFGPGTRLTVL.

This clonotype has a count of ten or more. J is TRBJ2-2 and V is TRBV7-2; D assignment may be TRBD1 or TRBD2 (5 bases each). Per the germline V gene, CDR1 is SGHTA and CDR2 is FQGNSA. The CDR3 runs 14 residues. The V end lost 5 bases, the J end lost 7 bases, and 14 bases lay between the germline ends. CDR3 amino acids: CASSRDGVFGELFF. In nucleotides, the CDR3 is TGTGCCAGCAGCCGGGACGGAGTTTTCGGGGAGCTGTTTTTT.

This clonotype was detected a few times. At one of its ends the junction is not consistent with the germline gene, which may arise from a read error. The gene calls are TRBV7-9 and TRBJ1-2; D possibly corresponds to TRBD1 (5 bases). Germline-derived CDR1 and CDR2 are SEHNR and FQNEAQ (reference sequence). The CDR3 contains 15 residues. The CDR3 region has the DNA TGTGCCAGCAGCGGCAAGTACGACAGTAACTATGTCTACACCTTC. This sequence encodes CASSGKYDSNYVYTF.

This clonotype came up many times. The CDR3 DNA follows: TGCAGTGGCCGATCCCATCTTCTACGGGAGCAGTTCTTC. It translates to CSGRSHLLREQFF. The chain joins TRBV20-1 to TRBJ2-1; D is unclear. This CDR3 region has 13 residues. Germline CDR1 reads DFQATT; CDR2 reads SNEGSKA (reference sequence). Trimming took off 7 bases at V and 10 bases at J, with 20 bases between the two ends.

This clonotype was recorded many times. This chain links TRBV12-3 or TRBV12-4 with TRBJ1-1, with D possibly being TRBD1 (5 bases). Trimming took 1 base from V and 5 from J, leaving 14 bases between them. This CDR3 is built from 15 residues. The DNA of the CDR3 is TGTGCCAGCAGTTTAGGGTGGGGGGAGGTGACTGAAGCTTTCTTT. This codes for CASSLGWGEVTEAFF.

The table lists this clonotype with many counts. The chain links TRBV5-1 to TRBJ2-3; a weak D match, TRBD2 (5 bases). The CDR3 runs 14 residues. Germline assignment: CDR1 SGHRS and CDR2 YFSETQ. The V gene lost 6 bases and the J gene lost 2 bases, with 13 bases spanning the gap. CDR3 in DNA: TGCGCCAGCAAATCGTGGGAGTACACAGATACGCAGTATTTT. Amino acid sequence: CASKSWEYTDTQYF.

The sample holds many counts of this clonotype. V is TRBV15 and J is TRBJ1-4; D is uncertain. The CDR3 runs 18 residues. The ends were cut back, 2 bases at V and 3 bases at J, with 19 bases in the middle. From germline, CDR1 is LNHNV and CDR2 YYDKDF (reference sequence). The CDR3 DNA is TGTGCCACCAGCAGACAGCCCAGATCACAGACTTCTAATGAAAAACTGTTTTTT. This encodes CATSRQPRSQTSNEKLFF.